The entry below describes one T cell receptor (beta chain). Its target is not known. This entry comes from a study of PD-1 blockade in classical Hodgkin lymphoma. Study in general: Every 2 weeks, patients had 3 mg/kg nivolumab intravenously. General observations from the study: Compared with baseline, CD4+ but not CD8+ TCR diversity had risen significantly by C4D1. The baseline diversity of complete responders showed similarity to that of newly diagnosed patients.

The table came from immunoSEQ multiplex PCR; TCRdb's copy has only in-frame clones and leaves some out. Altogether roughly 56,000 clones are present, around 90% being singletons, with the ten largest covering under 7%. Trimming pared 5 bases from V and 6 bases from J, leaving 16 bases between. Looked up from germline, CDR1 is SQVTM and CDR2 is ANQGSEA. The CDR3 extends over 13 amino acids. Brentuximab vedotin exposure varied, and every patient relapsed after autologous stem cell transplantation. The chain is built from TRBV29-1 and TRBJ1-1, with D uncertain. Sequenced here: peripheral blood mononuclear cells (PBMCs), sampled before the second cycle of nivolumab. The source of this sequence is a human donor with classical Hodgkin lymphoma. The CDR3 nucleotides read TGCAGCGTTTTGAGGCCAATCAGGCCTGAAGCTTTCTTT. As protein: CSVLRPIRPEAFF.